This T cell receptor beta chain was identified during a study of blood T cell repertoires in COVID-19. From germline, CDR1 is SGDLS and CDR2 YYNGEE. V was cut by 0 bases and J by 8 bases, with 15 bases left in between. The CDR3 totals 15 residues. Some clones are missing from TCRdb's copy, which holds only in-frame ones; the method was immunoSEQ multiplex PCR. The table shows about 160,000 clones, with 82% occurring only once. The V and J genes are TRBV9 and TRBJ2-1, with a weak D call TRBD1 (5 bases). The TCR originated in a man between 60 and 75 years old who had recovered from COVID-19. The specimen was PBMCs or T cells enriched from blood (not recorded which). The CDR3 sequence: CASSVEDNQYYEQFF. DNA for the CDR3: TGTGCCAGCAGCGTAGAGGACAACCAGTACTATGAGCAGTTCTTC.